This T cell receptor beta chain was captured in a study of graft-versus-host responses after intestinal transplantation. Whole-study context: Those transplanted obtained multivisceral, liver-intestinal, or isolated intestinal grafts. All of the recipients had induction that used anti-thymocyte globulin, then tacrolimus and steroids for two to three years.

The method was immunoSEQ multiplex PCR; TCRdb's version includes in-frame clones alone and lacks a portion of them. The profile shows around 93,000 clones, about 89% of them singletons. This clone occurred a few times. Antigen: not known. Study-level points and caveats: The study found high graft-versus-host to host-versus-graft clonal ratios in allografts of patients with graft-donor T cell macrochimerism. Early after transplant, HvG declines were associated with peak levels of circulating GvH clones.

The source of this sequence is a human donor who received an intestinal transplant. The material was unstimulated CD8+ T cells sorted from spleen or lymph node cells, obtained before intestinal transplant.

The CDR3 DNA is TGCGCCAGCAGACTAGCGGGGCCCTACAATGAGCAGTTCTTC. This sequence encodes CASRLAGPYNEQFF. The J gene is TRBJ2-1, the V gene TRBV10-2; 10 positions agree with TRBD2. Germline loops: CDR1 WSHSY, CDR2 SAAADI. This CDR3 region has 14 residues. V lost 6 bases, J lost 2 bases, and 1 base stayed unmatched.